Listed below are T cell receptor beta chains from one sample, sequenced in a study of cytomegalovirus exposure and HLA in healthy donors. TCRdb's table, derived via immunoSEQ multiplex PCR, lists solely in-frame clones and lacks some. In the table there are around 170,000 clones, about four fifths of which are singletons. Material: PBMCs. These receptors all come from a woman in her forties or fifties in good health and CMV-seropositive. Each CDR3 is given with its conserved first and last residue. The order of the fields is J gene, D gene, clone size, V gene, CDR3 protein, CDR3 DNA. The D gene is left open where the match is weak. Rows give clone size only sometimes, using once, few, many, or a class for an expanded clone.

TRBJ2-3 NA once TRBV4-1 CASSPTPTPIGANTQYF TGCGCCAGCAGCCCTACTCCGACCCCTATAGGGGCGAATACGCAGTATTTT
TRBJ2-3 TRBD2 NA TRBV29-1 CSVASGSGTDTQYF TGCAGCGTTGCTAGCGGGTCTGGCACAGATACGCAGTATTTT
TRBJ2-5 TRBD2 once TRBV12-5 CASAGGGVRETQYF TGTGCTAGTGCAGGCGGGGGGGTGCGAGAGACCCAGTACTTC
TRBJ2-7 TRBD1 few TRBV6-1 CASGKKGTGTYEQYF TGTGCCAGCGGAAAAAAGGGGACAGGGACCTACGAGCAGTACTTC
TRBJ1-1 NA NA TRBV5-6 CASSLKGRGEAFF TGTGCCAGCAGCTTGAAGGGGAGGGGTGAAGCTTTCTTT
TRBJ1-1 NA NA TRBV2 CASSAQGYTEAFF TGTGCCAGCAGTGCTCAGGGATACACTGAAGCTTTCTTT
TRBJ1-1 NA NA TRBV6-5 CASSYSAGGTEAFF TGTGCCAGCAGTTACTCAGCGGGGGGCACTGAAGCTTTCTTT
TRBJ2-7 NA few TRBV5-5 CASSSETATYEQYF TGTGCCAGCAGCTCGGAGACCGCAACCTACGAGCAGTACTTC
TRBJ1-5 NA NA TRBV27 CAGSGRRDSNQPQHF TGTGCCGGCAGCGGACGGCGGGATAGCAATCAGCCCCAGCATTTT
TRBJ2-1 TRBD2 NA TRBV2 CATMGGDSYNEQFF TGTGCCACGATGGGGGGGGACTCCTACAATGAGCAGTTCTTC
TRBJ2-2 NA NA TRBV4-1 CASSQAAGPGAGELFF TGCGCCAGCAGCCAAGCGGCAGGCCCGGGGGCCGGGGAGCTGTTTTTT
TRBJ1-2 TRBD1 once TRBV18 CASSPSIGTGLAGYTF TGTGCCAGCTCACCGTCCATCGGGACAGGCCTAGCGGGCTACACCTTC
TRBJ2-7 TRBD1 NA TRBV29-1 CSVGGGSEEQYF TGCAGCGTTGGAGGGGGCTCGGAAGAGCAGTACTTC
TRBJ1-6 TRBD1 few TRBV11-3 CASSSTGNSPLHF TGTGCCAGCAGCTCGACAGGGAATTCACCCCTCCACTTT
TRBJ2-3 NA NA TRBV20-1 CSASPSNTQYF TGCAGTGCTAGTCCCTCTAATACGCAGTATTTT
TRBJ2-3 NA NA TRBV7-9 CASSLGGFHTDTQYF TGTGCCAGCAGCCTGGGGGGTTTCCACACAGATACGCAGTATTTT
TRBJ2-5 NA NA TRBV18 CASSPPVGDKQETQYF TGTGCCAGCTCACCACCGGTGGGGGACAAACAAGAGACCCAGTACTTC
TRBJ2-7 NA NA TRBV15 CATSRDQGSYEQYF TGTGCCACCAGCAGAGATCAGGGCTCCTACGAGCAGTACTTC